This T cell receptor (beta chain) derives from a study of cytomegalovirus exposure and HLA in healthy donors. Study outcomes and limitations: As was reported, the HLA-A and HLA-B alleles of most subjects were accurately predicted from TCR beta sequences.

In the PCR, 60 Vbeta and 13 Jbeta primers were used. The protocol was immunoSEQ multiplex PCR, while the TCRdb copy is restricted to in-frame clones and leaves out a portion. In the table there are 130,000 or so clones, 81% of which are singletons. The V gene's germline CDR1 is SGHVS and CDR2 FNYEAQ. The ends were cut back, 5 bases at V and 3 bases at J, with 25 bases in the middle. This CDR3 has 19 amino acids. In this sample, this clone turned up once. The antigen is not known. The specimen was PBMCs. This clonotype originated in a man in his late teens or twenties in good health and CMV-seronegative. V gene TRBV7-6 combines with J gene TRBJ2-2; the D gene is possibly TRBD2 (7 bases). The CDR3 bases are TGTGCCAGCAGCCTTCCAAGACAGGCGACTAGCAAGGACACCGGGGAGCTGTTTTTT. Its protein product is CASSLPRQATSKDTGELFF.